This TCR beta chain originates from a study of technical replicates of blood from a few donors. The V and J ends lost 4 bases and 0 bases, in that order; junction bases with no gene match: 5. The germline CDR1 and CDR2 sequences are MGHRA and YSYEKL. The CDR3 length is 15 residues. TCRdb's copy holds only in-frame clones and misses some; the assay was immunoSEQ multiplex PCR. The table records about 81,000 clones, 85% to 95% of them present only once. The sequence derives from a human donor in good health. The gene calls are TRBV4-1 and TRBJ2-7; 8 nucleotides agree with TRBD1. Sequencing was performed on T cells isolated from PBMCs. CDR3 loop: CASSRDRGSSYEQYF. The DNA for the CDR3 is TGCGCCAGCAGCCGTGACAGGGGAAGCTCCTACGAGCAGTACTTC.